This TCR beta chain stems from a study of T cell changes during pregnancy in multiple sclerosis. This clone was detected only once. The CDR3 covers 15 residues. CDR1 is MDHEN and CDR2 is SYDVKM in the germline V gene. V lost 3 bases and J 8 bases, leaving 16 bases between the germline ends. Data came from immunoSEQ multiplex PCR; TCRdb stores just in-frame clones and leaves some out. The profile shows around 80,000 clones, around 94% of them singletons. The sequences come from peripheral blood, collected in the second trimester of pregnancy. V gene TRBV28 combines with J gene TRBJ1-4; D possibly corresponds to TRBD1 (5 bases). The clonotype comes from a female donor in good health, enrolled as a control in a pregnancy study. DNA for the CDR3: TGTGCCAGCAGTTTTCTACGGGGGGGGTCCGAAAAACTGTTTTTT. Translating gives CASSFLRGGSEKLFF.